This T cell receptor beta chain came from a study of cytomegalovirus exposure and HLA in healthy donors (dated by TCRdb to 2016 to 2017). For the study in its entirety: According to an earlier analysis of a few hundred of the donors, roughly 180 million T cells yielded 120 million or so unique TCR beta sequences and 276 Gb of sequence data. Every repertoire in the discovery cohort had been generated on one and the same sequencing platform. An early release covering roughly 640 HLA-typed donors comprised about 300 gigabases of sequencing data and approximately 85 million unique TCR sequences. HLA typing included class I and class II loci at four-digit resolution. On average, approximately 250,000 unique TCR beta nucleotide sequences were sequenced per donor among 300 to 500 genotyped donors of the cohort, with around 19% of those sequences being non-productive. Alongside the repertoire data, information on donor age, sex, ethnicity and CMV serostatus was compiled. High-throughput TCR immunosequencing, statistical association of individual TCRs with disease status, and machine learning were combined to predict cytomegalovirus infection status. The genetic ancestry cluster associated with self-reported Caucasian donors included about four fifths of the roughly 400 genotyped donors. An earlier analysis of some 500 of the donors applied high-throughput TCR beta sequencing to assess whether each TCR beta V gene segment acted as functional or pseudogenic. The T cell repertoires of 550 to 850 subjects were profiled by immunosequencing and related to cytomegalovirus serostatus. Several DR-DQ haplotypes were treated as single units for association and clustering because of strong linkage in the cohort. A later genetic analysis took genome-wide SNP genotypes for about 55% of the 666 donors and used that subset as a discovery cohort. Typing coverage differed by locus: A, B, C, DRB1 and DQB1 were typed in roughly 629-630 donors, DQA1 in 500 to 550, DPA1 in approximately 600, and DPB1 in about 450. A separate validation cohort of roughly 110 different subjects was used in addition to the 666-subject first cohort. The later analysis used no new phenotypic data to find candidate immune exposures, relying instead on TCR beta sequences and their occurrence across donors. The study was designed to test whether signatures of past pathogen exposure could be identified by cataloging public T cell receptors. In a later analysis, previously published TCR beta repertoires from more than 500 donors were re-analyzed and high-resolution HLA genotyping was added so that TCR occurrence patterns could be studied.

Summary of the overall study and its limitations: Roughly uniform sequencing depth across donors was assumed in presence/absence analyses, although this assumption may not hold. The study gave a list of 150 to 200 TCR beta chains associated with cytomegalovirus. A later analysis found that HLA-associated TCR beta chains were more clonally expanded and had lower generation probabilities than equally common non-associated chains. In a later analysis, the rate of TCR association differed among HLA loci, with DRB1 alleles having the most associated TCRs and HLA-C alleles having the fewest. Because some donors lacked HLA typing at each locus, the association tests relied only on the typed subset. The sequencing pipeline was judged likely to have produced a cluster of highly shared sequence variants as a technical artifact. Because the 87-base-pair reads could not distinguish some IMGT-functional V segments, including TRBV6-2 and TRBV6-3, those segments were excluded. A further reported finding was that TCR beta sequences accurately predicted the HLA-A and HLA-B alleles for most subjects in the first cohort. A later analysis found that most CMV-associated TCR beta chains appeared HLA-restricted, with HLA associations seemingly driven largely by CMV exposure. Most TCR sequences were seen in very few donors, while some public TCRs were found in many individuals. When HLA alleles, especially DR and DQ, strongly co-occurred, attributing TCR associations to individual alleles was difficult. The classifier was reported to diagnose cytomegalovirus status with high specificity and sensitivity in both the original cohort and the validation cohort. A later analysis associated 15,000 to 20,000 TCR beta sequences with specific HLA alleles at a false discovery rate of 0.05. In a later analysis, several top co-occurrence clusters were reported to appear linked to parvovirus B19, influenza, CMV and Epstein-Barr virus. Compared with the roughly 700-donor mean, donors in an Asian-associated ancestry cluster had fewer N-insertions in productive TCRs, according to a later genetic analysis. Three of the identified cytomegalovirus-associated TCR beta chains were confirmed in vitro to be specific for cytomegalovirus antigens. V-gene and J-gene trimming of TCR beta chains was associated with a missense DCLRE1C variant in a later genetic analysis, and the association was replicated in an independent cohort. Because counts were too low, seventeen rarely observed V segments, including chromosome 9 orphons, were excluded from the earlier analysis of 587 of the donors. This cohort had only TCR beta chains sequenced, and the lack of alpha or paired-chain data limited which features could be detected. Correlated functional status among segregating V segments might reflect linkage disequilibrium, but an unknown experimental factor could not be ruled out. For the cohort, immune exposure information was limited to CMV serostatus. According to the authors, the approach could potentially be generalized to other disease states and immunological phenotypes. In an earlier analysis of fewer than 750 of the donors, most TCR beta V segments were observed in productive rearrangements about 90% or about 30% of the time, broadly matching IMGT annotations.

The CDR3 goes from the cysteine to the phenylalanine over 17 residues. Only the CDR3 portion is preserved as DNA: 51 bases, with reading frame beginning at the first base. The germline V gene supplies CDR1 SGHRS and CDR2 YFSETQ. Unmatched junction bases come to 8, with V trimmed by 2 bases and J by 1 base. In the case of this clone: The clone's antigen remains unknown. Base qualities are not at hand, and no much larger clone is one base apart.

The cohort comprised some 700 healthy bone marrow donors. Cohort members were all nominally healthy when sampled, although unrecorded immune exposures were likely present. The donor tested CMV seronegative, placing the donor among the 352 seronegative members of the cohort. A peripheral blood sample was provided by each donor, and peripheral blood mononuclear cells were used for TCR beta sequencing. The Qiagen DNeasy Blood Extraction Kit was used to extract genomic DNA from the blood cell samples. Library preparation was by the immunoSEQ multiplex PCR assay. For the multiplex PCR, a mixture combining 60 forward primers for TCR Vbeta segments and 13 reverse primers for TCR Jbeta segments was used. A multiplex PCR assay on genomic DNA amplified the CDR3 region of rearranged TCR beta genes. The amplified TCR beta libraries were sequenced on the Illumina HiSeq System as 87-base-pair reads. In the authors' own workflow: A later analysis tallied 75 million to 85 million unique TCR beta chains across the 666 repertoires, and approximately 12 million of those chains were shared by two or more donors. A nearest-neighbor algorithm error-corrected the raw reads and collapsed the reads into unique sequences, merging closely related sequences to remove PCR and sequencing errors. V, D and J gene segments were assigned by aligning CDR3 sequences to IMGT reference sequences. Each retained sequence needed at least a six-nucleotide match to both a V gene segment and a J gene segment. Rearrangements were classified as productive when the CDR3 lacked stop codons and remained in frame with V and J, and all other rearrangements were classified as non-productive. CDR3 was defined by IMGT convention, running from the second conserved V-encoded cysteine to the conserved J-encoded phenylalanine. The earlier analysis of about 500 of the donors excluded sequences that lacked an unambiguous match to a single V gene segment. In an earlier analysis of around 600 of the donors, V segments were called functional above 56.7% productive rearrangements and were called segregating when the between-donor standard deviation exceeded 5%. A statistical classification framework was built to diagnose cytomegalovirus status from the catalog of TCR beta chain sequences. In a later analysis, V and J genes were assigned by comparing TCR nucleotide sequences against IMGT/GENE-DB human TR gene sequences. The TCRdist pipeline was used in a later analysis to assign CDR3 sequences and most-parsimonious VDJ recombination scenarios. A later analysis defined each TCR beta chain by its CDR3 amino acid sequence plus V-gene family, and excluded reads lacking a unique V-gene family. To address suspected cross-contamination and a sequencing artifact, a later analysis removed a few hundred highly shared, low-generation-probability nucleotide sequences. For each public chain, a later analysis derived a clonal expansion index from normalized ranks of inferred template counts within each repertoire. In a later analysis, generation probabilities were computed using a VDJ recombination model fitted to out-of-frame rearrangements, and the results were checked against IGoR. A later analysis scored TCR-TCR, TCR-HLA and TCR-CMV co-occurrence with hypergeometric tests, applying a repertoire-size bias correction to TCR pairs. To estimate false discovery rates, a later analysis permuted the HLA or CMV assignments 20 times. In a later analysis, co-occurring TCRs were grouped using DBSCAN, and TCRdist sequence similarity was added for clustering within HLA-allele-positive subsets. Repertoires with fewer than 30,000 or more than 120,000 public chains, plus five repertoires with anomalous nucleotide sharing, were excluded from co-occurrence clustering. TCRdb carries this immuneACCESS record with in-frame sequences only. Its versions omit some clonotypes, under half of them owing to an unresolved V gene in the studies checked, with the rest unexplained. Clone size and V and J calls were adopted from that table, with D and trimming inferred from the DNA. The sample table lists approximately 150,000 clones, around 68% of them with a count of one. The top ten clonotypes cover roughly 1.5% of the sample.

The clonotype comes from a man aged 50 or older in good health and CMV-seronegative. Sequencing was performed on PBMCs. The V and J genes are TRBV5-1 and TRBJ1-5, with TRBD1 matching 8 junction bases. Read as DNA, the sequence is TGCGCCAGCAGCTTAGGACAGGGTGGTGGCAGCAATCAGCCCCAGCATTTT. Its product reads: CASSLGQGGGSNQPQHF.